A single sample gave rise to the 19 T cell receptor beta chains below, sequenced in a study of OX40 agonist ivuxolimab in advanced cancers. Sequenced by immunoSEQ multiplex PCR; TCRdb stores in-frame clones only, minus some. Of 12,000 or so clones listed, roughly 80% were seen once; the top ten hold 9.2%. The sample here was CD4+ or CD8+ T cells sorted from blood, taken in a trial of the OX40 agonist ivuxolimab. The receptors come from an adult with an advanced solid tumor such as melanoma, head and neck, liver or kidney cancer.

V gene TRBV7-9 combines with J gene TRBJ1-4; no reliable D call. The CDR3 loop spans 16 amino acids. Germline V gene lookup returns CDR1 SEHNR and CDR2 FQNEAQ (reference sequence). V was clipped by 4 bases and J by 2 bases, with 14 bases between them. The CDR3 loop is CASSSFEAPTNEKLFF. The CDR3 nucleotides are TGTGCCAGCAGCTCTTTTGAGGCGCCTACTAATGAAAAACTGTTTTTT.

The rearrangement links TRBV4-2 to TRBJ2-7, with D perhaps matching TRBD1 (7 bases). Trimming pared 9 bases from V and 2 bases from J, leaving 29 bases between. The CDR3 has 18 amino acids. Germline V lookup: CDR1 LGHNA, CDR2 YNFKEQ. The CDR3 bases are TGTGCCAGGGAACAAGGGTCCTCGGCGGGACAGTCCACCTACGAGCAGTACTTC. This gives the protein CAREQGSSAGQSTYEQYF.

This clone is labeled as medium-sized. The chain has TRBV10-3 and TRBJ1-1, with a weak D call TRBD1 (6 bases). This CDR3 contains 14 residues. V dropped 5 bases and J dropped 1 base, with 11 bases sitting between them. CDR1 and CDR2 (germline): ENHRY, SYGVKD. Here the CDR3 reads CAISLGQTNTEAFF. DNA for the CDR3: TGTGCCATCAGTCTCGGACAGACGAACACTGAAGCTTTCTTT.

The gene calls are TRBV5-8 and TRBJ1-2; D might be TRBD1 (5 bases). Trimming pared 2 bases from V and 7 bases from J, leaving 15 bases between. This CDR3 region has 14 residues. The germline CDR1 and CDR2 sequences are SGHTS and YDEGEE. The CDR3 loop is CASSFVSSGFGYTF. The CDR3 DNA reads TGTGCCAGCAGCTTTGTGTCGTCAGGGTTTGGCTACACCTTC.

This clone was detected a few times. The genes are TRBV5-1 and TRBJ2-3, with D tentatively TRBD2 (5 bases). The CDR3 extends over 16 amino acids. The germline V and J ends were trimmed by 0 bases and 6 bases, with 17 bases remaining between them. The germline V gene has CDR1 SGHRS and CDR2 YFSETQ. The chain's CDR3 is CASSLGAGPDTDTQYF. The CDR3 DNA reads as TGCGCCAGCAGCTTGGGGGCGGGCCCCGACACGGATACGCAGTATTTT.

This rearrangement joins TRBV7-2 to TRBJ2-3; TRBD1 matches 7 bases. Germline V CDR1 and CDR2: SGHTA, FQGNSA. This CDR3 comprises 15 residues. V lost 3 bases to trimming and J lost 2 bases; unmatched junction nucleotides: 5. The CDR3 bases are TGTGCCAGCAGCTTCACAGGGGACCTCACAGATACGCAGTATTTT. Its translation is CASSFTGDLTDTQYF.

This chain uses TRBV29-1 with TRBJ1-2, with 10 bases identical to TRBD1. CDR3 size: 13 residues. The germline CDR1 and CDR2 sequences are SQVTM and ANQGSEA. After removal of 4 bases from V and 3 bases from J, the junction contained 2 bases not matched to a gene. CDR3 coding DNA: TGCAGCGTTGGGGGACAGGGGTACTATGGCTACACCTTC. This gives the protein CSVGGQGYYGYTF.

This clone was observed a single time. Written as DNA, the CDR3 is TGTGCCAGCAGCAATCCCGGGACACAGAGCACAGATACGCAGTATTTT. Translation: CASSNPGTQSTDTQYF. This chain uses TRBV7-3 with TRBJ2-3; possible D gene TRBD1, 6 bases. Trimming removed 5 bases from V and 0 bases from J, with 15 bases in between. Germline V gives CDR1 SGHTA, CDR2 FQGTGA. The CDR3 consists of 16 residues.

The J gene is TRBJ2-7, the V gene TRBV27; perhaps D is TRBD1 or TRBD2 (5 bases each). V shed 0 bases and J shed 2 bases, with 11 bases lying between them. This CDR3 is built from 15 residues. Germline lookup yields CDR1 MNHEY and CDR2 SMNVEV (reference sequence). CDR3 coding DNA: TGTGCCAGCAGTTTATCGTGGCAGGGAGCCTACGAGCAGTACTTC. Translated, it gives CASSLSWQGAYEQYF.

This chain links TRBV14 with TRBJ2-7; perhaps D is TRBD1 or TRBD2 (5 bases each). CDR1 and CDR2 (germline): SGHDN, FVKESK. Trimming left V 4 bases short and J 2 bases short, with 18 bases between. The CDR3 runs 16 residues. The CDR3 DNA reads TGTGCCAGCAGCCCTGACGTTTGGGACGGGACCTACGAGCAGTACTTC. Residues: CASSPDVWDGTYEQYF.

The gene calls are TRBV7-9 and TRBJ1-2, with a tentative D call TRBD1 (5 bases). The V gene lost 3 bases and the J gene lost 7 bases, with 12 bases spanning the gap. This CDR3 contains 13 residues. Looked up from germline, CDR1 is SEHNR and CDR2 is FQNEAQ (reference sequence). The CDR3 sequence is CASSLGELGGYTF. For the CDR3, the DNA is TGTGCCAGCAGCTTGGGGGAGTTGGGTGGCTACACCTTC.

This chain links TRBV2 with TRBJ1-1, with 7 bases fitting TRBD1. CDR3 length: 12 amino acids. Germline V gives CDR1 SNHLY, CDR2 FYNNEI. J was trimmed by 3 bases and V by 10 bases; bases with no gene match: 5. The DNA for the CDR3 is TGTGCCACACAGGGGTGGGACACTGAAGCTTTCTTT. This translates into CATQGWDTEAFF.

The chain combines TRBV7-9 with TRBJ2-4; TRBD1 aligns across 7 bases. Germline-derived CDR1 and CDR2 are SEHNR and FQNEAQ (reference sequence). Trimming removed 4 bases from V and 3 bases from J; junction bases left unmatched: 3. CDR3 length: 14 amino acids. Here the CDR3 reads CASSYRDSKNIQYF. DNA of the CDR3: TGTGCCAGCAGCTACCGGGACAGCAAAAACATTCAGTACTTC.

DNA of the CDR3: TGTGCCAGCAGCGTGGCCTCGGGACTCCAGCCAGATCAGCCCCAGCATTTT. As protein: CASSVASGLQPDQPQHF. V is TRBV9 and J is TRBJ1-5, with D maybe TRBD1 (5 bases). Trimming took 2 bases from V and 5 from J, leaving 20 bases between them. Germline CDR1 SGDLS, CDR2 YYNGEE. This CDR3 is 17 amino acids long.

The rearrangement joins TRBV19 to TRBJ2-7; 7 bases line up with TRBD1. The V segment lost 3 bases and the J segment 1 base; nucleotides outside the gene matches: 6. The germline V gene encodes CDR1 LNHDA and CDR2 SQIVND (reference sequence). CDR3 size: 15 residues. The CDR3 loop is CASSMSGGGSYEQYF. The DNA for the CDR3 is TGTGCCAGTAGTATGTCAGGGGGTGGATCCTACGAGCAGTACTTC.

The J gene is TRBJ2-2, the V gene TRBV7-9; no clear D gene. Germline V lookup: CDR1 SEHNR, CDR2 FQNEAQ (reference sequence). CDR3 length equals 11 residues. V lost 4 bases, J lost 8 bases, and 5 bases lay in between. The DNA of the CDR3 is TGTGCCAGCAGCTGGGTTGGGGAGCTGTTTTTT. Residues: CASSWVGELFF.

This clone appeared once. The chain has TRBV5-4 and TRBJ1-1; 11 positions match TRBD1. V lost 10 bases and J lost 5; bases outside the gene matches: 10. This CDR3 spans 14 amino acids. CDR1 SGHNT and CDR2 YYREEE come from the germline V gene (reference sequence). The CDR3 loop reads CAARGTGGNTEAFF. The CDR3 region has the DNA TGTGCCGCTAGGGGGACAGGGGGTAATACTGAAGCTTTCTTT. Complete variable domain (other parts from reference TRBV5-4 and TRBJ1-1): ETGVTQSPTHLIKTRGQQVTLRCSSQSGHNTVSWYQQALGQGPQFIFQYYREEENGRGNFPPRFSGLQFPNYSSELNVNALELDDSALYLCAARGTGGNTEAFFGQGTRLTVV.

V is TRBV4-2 and J is TRBJ2-7, with no clear D. The length of the CDR3 is 14 residues. Trimming pared 0 bases from V and 5 bases from J, leaving 11 bases between. CDR1 is LGHNA and CDR2 is YNFKEQ in the germline V gene. This CDR3 reads CASSQDIGSDEQYF. The CDR3 bases are TGTGCCAGCAGCCAAGATATAGGCAGCGACGAGCAGTACTTC.

In this sample, this clone turned up once. The chain joins TRBV7-7 to TRBJ2-2, with a weak D call TRBD2 (5 bases). Trimming left V 5 bases short and J 6 bases short, with 10 bases between. The CDR3 loop spans 13 amino acids. The germline V gene has CDR1 SSHAT and CDR2 FNYEAQ (reference sequence). The CDR3 bases are TGTGCCAGCAGCCCACCGGGGTCCGGGGAGCTGTTTTTT. It translates to CASSPPGSGELFF.